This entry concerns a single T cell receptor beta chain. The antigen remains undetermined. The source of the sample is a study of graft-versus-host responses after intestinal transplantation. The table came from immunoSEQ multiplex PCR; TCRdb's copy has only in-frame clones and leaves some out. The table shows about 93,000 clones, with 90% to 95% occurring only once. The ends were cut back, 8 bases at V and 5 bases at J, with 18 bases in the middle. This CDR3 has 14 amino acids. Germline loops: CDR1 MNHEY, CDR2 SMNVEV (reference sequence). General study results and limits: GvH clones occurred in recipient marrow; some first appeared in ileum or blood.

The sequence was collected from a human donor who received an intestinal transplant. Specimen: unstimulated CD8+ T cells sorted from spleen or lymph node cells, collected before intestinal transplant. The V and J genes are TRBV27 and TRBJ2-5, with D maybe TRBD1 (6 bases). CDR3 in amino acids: CASRFLGATETQYF. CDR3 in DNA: TGTGCCAGCCGGTTTCTGGGGGCAACGGAGACCCAGTACTTC.